This TCR beta chain stems from a study of T cell responses to AZD1222 COVID-19 vaccine. Findings and caveats of the study: Elevations in Spike-specific TCR breadth and depth followed administration of two AZD1222 doses. At baseline, just 5 or 6 AZD1222 recipients tested seropositive.

The germline CDR1 and CDR2 sequences are SSHAT and FNYEAQ (reference sequence). This CDR3 has 13 residues. This clone was found once. The antigen remains unidentified. One end of the junction does not line up with germline, which may come from a read error. Sequencing was performed with immunoSEQ multiplex PCR; in TCRdb, only in-frame clones are kept and a portion is missing. The table lists just over 30,000 clones, approximately 90% of them singletons. The chain recombines TRBV7-7 with TRBJ2-7; 7 bases match TRBD1. The source was peripheral blood, collected 28 days after the second AZD1222 dose. The receptor comes from an adult who received the AZD1222 COVID-19 vaccine. In nucleotides, the CDR3 is TGTGCTAGCAGCGTGACAGGGTTCGAAGAGCAGTACTTC. It specifies CASSVTGFEEQYF.